The 32 T cell receptor beta chains below come from one sample, sequenced in a study of identical twins. One entry per CDR3 protein, called by TCRdb with MiXCR from the 5' RACE reads. This repertoire shows about 470,000 distinct CDR3 sequences, approximately 24% found once; its top ten account for approximately 2.9%. The sample was also linked to a second study, of T cells expressing NK-cell markers.

The source material was CD4+ T cells sorted from blood. These receptors came from a woman younger than 35 in good health.

This clonotype was seen at least ten times. The chain couples TRBV5-1 to TRBJ2-2, with D possibly TRBD2 on 5 matching bases. CDR1 SGHRS and CDR2 YFSETQ come from the germline V gene. The CDR3 has 14 amino acids. V lost 4 bases and J lost 4, with 11 bases in between. CDR3 bases: TGCGCCAGCAGCGTACTAGTCGCCACCGGGGAGCTGTTTTTT. Its protein product is CASSVLVATGELFF.

The gene calls are TRBV20-1 and TRBJ2-7; D not resolved. V shed 6 bases and J shed 5 bases, with 20 bases lying between them. CDR1 DFQATT and CDR2 SNEGSKA come from the germline V gene (reference sequence). The CDR3 runs 14 residues. CDR3 coding DNA: TGCAGTGCCCCACGGGCACAACTCCCAGACGAGCAGTACTTC. This sequence encodes CSAPRAQLPDEQYF.

The chain carries TRBV29-1 and TRBJ1-1; D gene unclear. This CDR3 has 12 amino acids. In germline, CDR1 is SQVTM, CDR2 ANQGSEA. V lost 4 bases and J lost 5, with 11 bases in between. In DNA, the CDR3 is TGCAGCGTTGCGTCCGGGAAAACTGAAGCTTTCTTT. Amino acid sequence: CSVASGKTEAFF.

The chain employs TRBV29-1 and TRBJ2-3, with 9 bases identical to TRBD2. The ends lost 6 bases at V and 5 bases at J; junction bases unmatched: 9. CDR3 length equals 14 residues. Germline lookup yields CDR1 SQVTM and CDR2 ANQGSEA. The CDR3 loop reads CSVLAGSVKDTQYF. The CDR3 coding sequence is TGCAGCGTCCTAGCGGGGTCTGTGAAAGATACGCAGTATTTT.

J is TRBJ1-6 and V is TRBV10-3; D is uncertain. Germline CDR1 ENHRY, CDR2 SYGVKD. CDR3 length: 12 residues. Between the trimmed V and J ends, which lost 6 bases and 10 bases, there was a span of 10 bases. The chain's CDR3 is CAISSGRSPLHF. The CDR3 nucleotides are TGTGCCATCAGCAGTGGGCGATCACCCCTCCACTTT.

The chain employs TRBV3-1 and TRBJ1-2; D unresolved. Between the trimmed V and J ends, which lost 3 bases and 8 bases, there was a span of 13 bases. The germline V gene encodes CDR1 LGHDT and CDR2 YNNKEL (reference sequence). The CDR3 runs to 13 residues. The chain's CDR3 is CASSHKGPGGYTF. CDR3 nucleotide sequence: TGTGCCAGCAGCCACAAGGGCCCCGGGGGCTACACCTTC.

J is TRBJ1-2 and V is TRBV10-3; no clear D gene. Germline V gene sequence: CDR1 ENHRY, CDR2 SYGVKD. The CDR3 runs to 14 residues. The V gene lost 3 bases and the J gene lost 4 bases, with 12 bases spanning the gap. The CDR3 bases are TGTGCCATCAGTGATCCCCGGGGTAGCTATGGCTACACCTTC. This sequence encodes CAISDPRGSYGYTF.

This clonotype was counted a few times. This sequence joins TRBV21-1 and TRBJ2-3; whether TRBD1, the table's D call, matches the DNA was not checked. TRBV21-1 is tagged as a pseudogene. This CDR3 has 16 residues. CDR3 nucleotide sequence: TGTGCCAGCAGGCAGTCGGGACCTCCTAGCACAGATACGCAGTATTTT. Its protein product is CASRQSGPPSTDTQYF.

The rearrangement uses TRBV7-6 and TRBJ2-1; tentative D call: TRBD2 (5 bases). Per the germline V gene, CDR1 is SGHVS and CDR2 is FNYEAQ. The CDR3 is made up of 15 amino acids. With 1 base removed from V and 7 bases from J, the gap between germline ends came to 14 bases. The CDR3 is CASSLVGSRTNEQFF. CDR3 nucleotides: TGTGCCAGCAGCTTAGTTGGGAGCAGGACTAATGAGCAGTTCTTC.

This clonotype appeared once. This sequence joins TRBV2 and TRBJ2-1, with D tentatively TRBD2 (6 bases). Germline V lookup: CDR1 SNHLY, CDR2 FYNNEI. The CDR3 runs 14 residues. V lost 8 bases to trimming and J lost 8 bases, with 19 bases between them. CDR3 bases: TGTGCCAGCCAACTAGCCTTCCCAAGCGATGAGCAGTTCTTC. This codes for CASQLAFPSDEQFF.

This clonotype was picked up a small number of times. CDR3 residues: CASSPGQGYQPQHF. The CDR3 DNA sequence: TGTGCCAGCAGTCCGGGACAGGGGTATCAGCCCCAGCATTTT. V is TRBV6-1 and J is TRBJ1-5; 10 nucleotides match TRBD1. The germline CDR1 and CDR2 sequences are MNHNS and SASEGT. The V and J ends lost 5 bases and 5 bases, in that order; junction bases with no gene match: 3. The CDR3 has 14 amino acids.

This clonotype has more than one count but fewer than ten. J is TRBJ1-2 and V is TRBV12-3 or TRBV12-4; possibly TRBD1 for D (6 bases). Deletions cut 8 bases from V and 7 bases from J, with 14 bases between. The CDR3 is 12 amino acids. CDR3 sequence reads: CASSRGSGGYTF. CDR3 nucleotide sequence: TGTGCCAGCTCAAGGGGGAGCGGTGGCTACACCTTC.

This chain connects TRBV15 to TRBJ2-7; D is tentatively TRBD1 or TRBD2 (5 bases each). Germline values: CDR1 LNHNV, CDR2 YYDKDF (reference sequence). V lost 4 bases to trimming and J lost 7 bases, with 8 bases between them. This CDR3 is built from 11 residues. This CDR3 reads CATSNWGEQYF. The CDR3 bases are TGTGCCACCAGCAACTGGGGGGAGCAGTACTTC.

This clonotype has at least ten counts. The rearrangement uses TRBV12-3 or TRBV12-4 and TRBJ1-2; D not resolved. With 5 bases removed from V and 4 bases from J, the gap between germline ends came to 8 bases. This CDR3 is 12 amino acids long. CDR3 in amino acids: CASSPGAYGYTF. The CDR3 DNA reads as TGTGCCAGCAGTCCCGGAGCCTATGGCTACACCTTC.

The rearrangement uses TRBV6-1 and TRBJ2-2; the D is unclear. V lost 6 bases and J lost 2, with 7 bases in between. CDR3 length: 13 residues. CDR1 and CDR2 (germline): MNHNS, SASEGT. CDR3: CASSDINTGELFF. The DNA of the CDR3 is TGTGCCAGCAGCGATATAAACACCGGGGAGCTGTTTTTT.

The chain carries TRBV4-3 and TRBJ2-3; D uncertain. From germline, CDR1 is LGHNA and CDR2 YSLEER. V lost 0 bases to trimming and J lost 4 bases, with 11 bases between them. The CDR3 extends over 15 amino acids. CDR3 nucleotides: TGCGCCAGCAGCCAAGATCTCGGATCGGCAGATACGCAGTATTTT. It yields the protein CASSQDLGSADTQYF.

This sequence joins TRBV29-1 and TRBJ2-3, with D possibly being TRBD1 or TRBD2 (5 bases each). Germline V lookup: CDR1 SQVTM, CDR2 ANQGSEA. The CDR3 has 14 amino acids. With 6 bases removed from V and 3 bases from J, the gap between germline ends came to 16 bases. CDR3 sequence reads: CSVRGLPWTDTQYF. The CDR3 nucleotides read TGCAGCGTCCGGGGCCTCCCCTGGACAGATACGCAGTATTTT.

This clonotype was counted only a few times. The J gene is TRBJ1-2, the V gene TRBV6-5; 7 bases agree with TRBD1. V dropped 0 bases and J dropped 1; count of bases not matched to a gene: 2. This CDR3 is built from 15 residues. Germline V gene sequence: CDR1 MNHEY, CDR2 SVGAGI. CDR3: CASSYSGTVNYGYTF. CDR3 DNA: TGTGCCAGCAGTTACTCAGGGACAGTTAACTATGGCTACACCTTC.

The gene calls are TRBV6-5 and TRBJ2-3; TRBD2 aligns across 10 bases. Trimming at V came to 2 bases and at J to 5 bases, leaving 1 base not matched to a gene. The germline V gene has CDR1 MNHEY and CDR2 SVGAGI. The CDR3 sequence is 14 residues long. CDR3 DNA: TGTGCCAGCAGTTACGGACTAGCGGAAGATACGCAGTATTTT. Its translation is CASSYGLAEDTQYF.

This clonotype was counted only a few times. The J gene is TRBJ2-7, the V gene TRBV20-1; perhaps TRBD2 as D (5 bases). This CDR3 is built from 12 residues. Trimming took off 2 bases at V and 4 bases at J, with 9 bases between the two ends. Germline values: CDR1 DFQATT, CDR2 SNEGSKA (reference sequence). The CDR3 region has the DNA TGCAGTGCTAGATACCGGGAATACGAGCAGTACTTC. Translation gives CSARYREYEQYF.

The chain combines TRBV9 with TRBJ2-1; TRBD2 agrees at 9 bases. Trimming removed 0 bases from V and 1 base from J; junction bases left unmatched: 5. Germline V gene sequence: CDR1 SGDLS, CDR2 YYNGEE. The CDR3 sequence is 17 residues long. CDR3 in DNA: TGTGCCAGCAGCGTAGCAGGGACTAGCATTTCCTACAATGAGCAGTTCTTC. Translated: CASSVAGTSISYNEQFF. Drawing the rest from reference TRBV9 and TRBJ2-1, the complete variable domain is DSGVTQTPKHLITATGQRVTLRCSPRSGDLSVYWYQQSLDQGLQFLIQYYNGEERAKGNILERFSAQQFPDLHSELNLSSLELGDSALYFCASSVAGTSISYNEQFFGPGTRLTVL.

The V call is TRBV10-3, the J call TRBJ1-5; D call uncertain. Trimming stripped 4 bases from V and 1 base from J, with 11 bases between. The germline CDR1 and CDR2 sequences are ENHRY and SYGVKD. CDR3 size: 15 residues. This chain's CDR3 is CAISAALGSNQPQHF. The CDR3 region has the DNA TGTGCCATCAGTGCAGCTTTGGGGAGCAATCAGCCCCAGCATTTT.

The chain uses TRBV5-1 and TRBJ2-7; the D gene is possibly TRBD1 (6 bases). The CDR3 length is 14 residues. V was cut by 0 bases and J by 6 bases, with 13 bases left in between. The V gene's germline CDR1 is SGHRS and CDR2 YFSETQ. The CDR3 coding sequence is TGCGCCAGCAGCTTGGTGGGGGCTGAGGGCGAGCAGTACTTC. Its protein is CASSLVGAEGEQYF.

This clonotype has more than one count but fewer than ten. The CDR3 DNA reads as TGCAGCGTTTCACGGGGGTCTACTAGCACAGATACGCAGTATTTT. It translates to CSVSRGSTSTDTQYF. The chain couples TRBV29-1 to TRBJ2-3; TRBD2 might be the D (6 bases). From germline, CDR1 is SQVTM and CDR2 ANQGSEA. V lost 5 bases, J lost 0 bases, and 15 bases lay in between. The CDR3 is 15 residues long.

This clonotype was seen once. The V and J genes are TRBV7-9 and TRBJ2-3; D is ambiguous. From germline, CDR1 is SEHNR and CDR2 FQNEAQ (reference sequence). Trimming shortened V by 3 bases and J by 4 bases, and 11 bases separated the two germline ends. The CDR3 totals 14 residues. The CDR3 loop reads CASSFTNSPDTQYF. The DNA of the CDR3 is TGTGCCAGCAGCTTTACCAACAGCCCAGATACGCAGTATTTT.

The V and J genes are TRBV10-3 and TRBJ2-5; weak D call: TRBD2 (6 bases). V lost 5 bases and J lost 5, with 9 bases in between. This CDR3 comprises 12 residues. Germline CDR1 ENHRY, CDR2 SYGVKD. The CDR3 coding sequence is TGTGCCATCAGTCAGGAGGGGGAGACCCAGTACTTC. Translated, it gives CAISQEGETQYF.

V is TRBV4-1 and J is TRBJ2-5; 10 bases map to TRBD2. The V gene's germline CDR1 is MGHRA and CDR2 YSYEKL. V lost 1 base, J lost 4 bases, and 3 bases stayed unmatched. This CDR3 has 15 amino acids. CDR3 bases: TGCGCCAGCAGCCAAGCCAGCGGGGGGGGAGAGACCCAGTACTTC. It is translated as CASSQASGGGETQYF.

The table lists this clonotype with a few counts. This chain connects TRBV5-1 to TRBJ1-1, with D perhaps TRBD1 (5 bases). V lost 2 bases to trimming and J lost 1 base, with 9 bases between them. This CDR3 comprises 14 residues. In germline, CDR1 is SGHRS, CDR2 YFSETQ. The CDR3 sequence is CASSLQQANTEAFF. CDR3 coding DNA: TGCGCCAGCAGCTTACAACAGGCGAACACTGAAGCTTTCTTT. Based on the CDR3 plus reference TRBV5-1 and TRBJ1-1, the full variable domain is KAGVTQTPRYLIKTRGQQVTLSCSPISGHRSVSWYQQTPGQGLQFLFEYFSETQRNKGNFPGRFSGRQFSNSRSEMNVSTLELGDSALYLCASSLQQANTEAFFGQGTRLTVV.

The table lists this clonotype with a few counts. This chain connects TRBV7-2 to TRBJ2-3; D possibly corresponds to TRBD2 (5 bases). Germline loops: CDR1 SGHTA, CDR2 FQGNSA. The CDR3 length is 15 residues. The V and J ends lost 2 bases and 5 bases respectively, with 14 bases between them. CDR3 in amino acids: CASSLIPSRGDTQYF. DNA for the CDR3: TGTGCCAGCAGCTTAATCCCTAGCCGAGGAGATACGCAGTATTTT.

This clonotype was detected only a few times. This chain connects TRBV12-3 or TRBV12-4 to TRBJ1-5, with D maybe TRBD1 (6 bases). The CDR3 extends over 16 amino acids. The ends were cut back, 4 bases at V and 6 bases at J, with 19 bases in the middle. The CDR3 sequence: CASSSLAGGAGQPQHF. CDR3 bases: TGTGCCAGCAGTTCCCTAGCGGGGGGGGCCGGTCAGCCCCAGCATTTT.

The V call is TRBV7-2, the J call TRBJ2-3; no definite D call. Germline V gene data show CDR1 as SGHTA and CDR2 as FQGNSA. The CDR3 is made up of 16 amino acids. The V end lost 3 bases, the J end lost 1 base, and 14 bases lay between the germline ends. CDR3 sequence (DNA): TGTGCCAGCAGCTTTCCATGGGGTAGCCGCACAGATACGCAGTATTTT. Protein product: CASSFPWGSRTDTQYF.

The table lists this clonotype with a few counts. The chain carries TRBV29-1 and TRBJ2-7; the match to TRBD1 covers 7 bases. This CDR3 contains 9 residues. V shed 6 bases and J 10 bases; nucleotides not matched to a gene: 3. Per the germline V gene, CDR1 is SQVTM and CDR2 is ANQGSEA. The DNA of the CDR3 is TGCAGCGTGGGACAGCCCCAGTACTTC. Amino acids: CSVGQPQYF.